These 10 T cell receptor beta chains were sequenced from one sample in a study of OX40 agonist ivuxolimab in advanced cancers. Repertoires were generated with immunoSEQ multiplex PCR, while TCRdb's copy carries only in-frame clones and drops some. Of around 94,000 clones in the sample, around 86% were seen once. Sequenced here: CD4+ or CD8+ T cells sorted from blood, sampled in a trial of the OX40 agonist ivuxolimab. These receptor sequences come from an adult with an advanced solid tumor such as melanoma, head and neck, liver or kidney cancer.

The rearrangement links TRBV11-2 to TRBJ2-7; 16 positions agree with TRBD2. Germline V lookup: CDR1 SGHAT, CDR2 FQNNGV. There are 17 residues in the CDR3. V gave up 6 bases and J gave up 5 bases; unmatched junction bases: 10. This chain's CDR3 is CASSRIGTSGGANEQYF. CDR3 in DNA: TGTGCCAGCAGTCGTATCGGGACTAGCGGGGGGGCGAACGAGCAGTACTTC. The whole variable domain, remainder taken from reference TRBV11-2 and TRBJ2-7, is EAGVAQSPRYKIIEKRQSVAFWCNPISGHATLYWYQQILGQGPKLLIQFQNNGVVDDSQLPKDRFSAERLKGVDSTLKIQPAKLEDSAVYLCASSRIGTSGGANEQYFGPGTRLTVT.

The CDR3 region is CASSQDRVNSPLHF. CDR3 DNA: TGTGCCAGCAGCCAGGACAGGGTAAATTCACCCCTCCACTTT. The rearrangement joins TRBV5-4 to TRBJ1-6; 8 bases agree with TRBD1. J gave up 7 bases and V 4 bases, and 4 bases lay outside the gene matches. The CDR3 length is 14 residues. Germline CDR1 SGHNT, CDR2 YYREEE (reference sequence).

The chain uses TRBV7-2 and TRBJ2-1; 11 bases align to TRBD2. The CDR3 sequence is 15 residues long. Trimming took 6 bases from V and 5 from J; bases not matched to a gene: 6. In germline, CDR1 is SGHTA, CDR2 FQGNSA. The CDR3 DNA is TGTGCCAGCAGTTTTGGGACTAGCGGAAACAATGAGCAGTTCTTC. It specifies CASSFGTSGNNEQFF.

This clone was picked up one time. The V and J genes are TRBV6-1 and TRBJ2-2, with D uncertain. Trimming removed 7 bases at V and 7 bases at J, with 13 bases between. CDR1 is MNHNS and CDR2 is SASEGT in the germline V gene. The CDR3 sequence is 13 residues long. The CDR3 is CASITGVGGELFF. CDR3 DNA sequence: TGTGCCAGCATCACGGGTGTTGGCGGGGAGCTGTTTTTT.

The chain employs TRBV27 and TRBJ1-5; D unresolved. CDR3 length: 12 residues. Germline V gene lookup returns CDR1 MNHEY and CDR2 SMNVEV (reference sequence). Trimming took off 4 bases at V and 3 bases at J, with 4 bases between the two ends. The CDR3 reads CASSSPNQPQHF. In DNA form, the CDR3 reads TGTGCCAGCAGTTCGCCCAATCAGCCCCAGCATTTT.

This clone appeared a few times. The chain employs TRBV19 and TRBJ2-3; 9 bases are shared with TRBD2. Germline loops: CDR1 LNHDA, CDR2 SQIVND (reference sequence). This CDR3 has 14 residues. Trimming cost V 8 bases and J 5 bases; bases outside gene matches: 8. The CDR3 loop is CASGLLAGIDTQYF. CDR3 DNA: TGTGCCAGTGGGCTACTAGCGGGTATAGATACGCAGTATTTT.

Here the CDR3 reads CASSSAGGTDTQYF. The CDR3 bases are TGTGCCAGCAGCTCAGCGGGGGGCACAGATACGCAGTATTTT. The chain employs TRBV7-3 and TRBJ2-3; 8 bases agree with TRBD2. CDR1 is SGHTA and CDR2 is FQGTGA in the germline V gene. V shed 4 bases and J 1 base; nucleotides not matched to a gene: 1. The CDR3 is made up of 14 amino acids.

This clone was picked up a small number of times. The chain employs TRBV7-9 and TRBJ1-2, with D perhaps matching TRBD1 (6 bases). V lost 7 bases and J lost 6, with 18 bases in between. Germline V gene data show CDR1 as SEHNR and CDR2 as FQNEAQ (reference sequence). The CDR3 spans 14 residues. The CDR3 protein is CASTLTQGLDGYTF. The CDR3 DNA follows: TGTGCCAGCACCCTTACACAGGGTTTGGATGGCTACACCTTC.

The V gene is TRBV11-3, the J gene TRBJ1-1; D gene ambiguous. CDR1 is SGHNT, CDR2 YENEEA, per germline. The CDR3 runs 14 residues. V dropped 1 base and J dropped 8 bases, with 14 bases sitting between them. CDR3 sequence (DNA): TGTGCCAGCAGCTTAGGGACGGCGGCAGCCGAAGCTTTCTTT. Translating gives CASSLGTAAAEAFF.

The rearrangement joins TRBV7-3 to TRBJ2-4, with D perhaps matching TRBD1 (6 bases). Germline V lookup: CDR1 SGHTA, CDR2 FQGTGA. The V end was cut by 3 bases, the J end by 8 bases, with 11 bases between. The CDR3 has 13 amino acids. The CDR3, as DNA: TGTGCCAGCAGCTTGGACAGAGGAGACATTCAGTACTTC. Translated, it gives CASSLDRGDIQYF. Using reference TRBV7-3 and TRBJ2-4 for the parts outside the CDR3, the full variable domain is GAGVSQTPSNKVTEKGKYVELRCDPISGHTALYWYRQSLGQGPEFLIYFQGTGAADDSGLPNDRFFAVRPEGSVSTLKIQRTERGDSAVYLCASSLDRGDIQYFGAGTRLSVL.